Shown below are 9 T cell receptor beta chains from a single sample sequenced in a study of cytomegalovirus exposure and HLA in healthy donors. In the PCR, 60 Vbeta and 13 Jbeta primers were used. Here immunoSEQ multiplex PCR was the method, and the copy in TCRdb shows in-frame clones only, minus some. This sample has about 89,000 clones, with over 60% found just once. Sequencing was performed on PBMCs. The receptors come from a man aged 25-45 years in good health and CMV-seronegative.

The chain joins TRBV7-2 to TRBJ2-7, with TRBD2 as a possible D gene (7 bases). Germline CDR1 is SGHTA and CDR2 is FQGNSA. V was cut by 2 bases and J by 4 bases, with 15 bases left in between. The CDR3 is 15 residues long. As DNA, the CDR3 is TGTGCCAGCAGCTTACGAGGGGGGGGTGCGTACGAGCAGTACTTC. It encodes CASSLRGGGAYEQYF.

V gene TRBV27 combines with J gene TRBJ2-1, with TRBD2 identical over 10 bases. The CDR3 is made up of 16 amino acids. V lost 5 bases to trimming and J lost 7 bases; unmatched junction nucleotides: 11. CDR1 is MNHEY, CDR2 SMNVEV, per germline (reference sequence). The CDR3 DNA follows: TGTGCCAGCAGTGCATGGACTAGCGGCAAAGGGAATGAGCAGTTCTTC. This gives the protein CASSAWTSGKGNEQFF.

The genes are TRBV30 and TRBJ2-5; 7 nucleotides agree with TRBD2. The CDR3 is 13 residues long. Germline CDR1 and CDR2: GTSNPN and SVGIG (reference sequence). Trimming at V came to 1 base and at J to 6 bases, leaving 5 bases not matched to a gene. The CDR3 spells CAWSASSGKTQYF. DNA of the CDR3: TGTGCCTGGAGTGCTTCTAGCGGAAAGACCCAGTACTTC.

For the CDR3, the DNA is TGTGCCAGCAGCCAGGAGACAGGGGCCACTGAAGCTTTCTTT. This gives the protein CASSQETGATEAFF. This chain links TRBV4-2 with TRBJ1-1; 8 bases are shared with TRBD1. The V gene end was trimmed by 3 bases and the J gene end by 4 bases; junction bases not matched to a gene: 4. Germline CDR1 reads LGHNA; CDR2 reads YNFKEQ. The CDR3 loop spans 14 amino acids.

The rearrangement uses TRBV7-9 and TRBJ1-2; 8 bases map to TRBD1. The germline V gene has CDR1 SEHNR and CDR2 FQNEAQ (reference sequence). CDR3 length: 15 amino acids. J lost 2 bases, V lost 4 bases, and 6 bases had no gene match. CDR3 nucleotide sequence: TGTGCCAGCAGCTACGGACAGGGTGGCAACTATGGCTACACCTTC. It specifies CASSYGQGGNYGYTF.

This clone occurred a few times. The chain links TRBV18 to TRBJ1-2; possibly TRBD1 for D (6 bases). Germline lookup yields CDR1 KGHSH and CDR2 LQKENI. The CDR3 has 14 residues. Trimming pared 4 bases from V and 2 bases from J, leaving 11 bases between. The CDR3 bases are TGTGCCAGCTCACAAGGGACACCAAACTATGGCTACACCTTC. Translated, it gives CASSQGTPNYGYTF.

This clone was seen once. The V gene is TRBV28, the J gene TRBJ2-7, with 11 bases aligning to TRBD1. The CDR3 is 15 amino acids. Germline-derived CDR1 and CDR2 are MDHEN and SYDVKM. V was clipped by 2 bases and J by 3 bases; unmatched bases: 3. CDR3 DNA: TGTGCCAGCAGTTTAGTCGGGACAGGGGGCTACGAGCAGTACTTC. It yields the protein CASSLVGTGGYEQYF. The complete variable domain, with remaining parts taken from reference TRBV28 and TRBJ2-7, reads DVKVTQSSRYLVKRTGEKVFLECVQDMDHENMFWYRQDPGLGLRLIYFSYDVKMKEKGDIPEGYSVSREKKERFSLILESASTNQTSMYLCASSLVGTGGYEQYFGPGTRLTVT.

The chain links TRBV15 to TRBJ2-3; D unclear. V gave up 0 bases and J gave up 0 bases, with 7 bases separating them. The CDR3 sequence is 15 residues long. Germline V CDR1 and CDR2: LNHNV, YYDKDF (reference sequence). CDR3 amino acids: CATSREIRSTDTQYF. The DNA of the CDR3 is TGTGCCACCAGCAGAGAGATTCGGAGCACAGATACGCAGTATTTT.

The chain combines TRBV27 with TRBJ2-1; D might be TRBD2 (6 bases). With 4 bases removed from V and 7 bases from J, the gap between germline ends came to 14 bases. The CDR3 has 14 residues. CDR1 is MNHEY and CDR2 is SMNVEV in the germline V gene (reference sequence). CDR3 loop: CASSSPGVGNEQFF. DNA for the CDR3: TGTGCCAGCAGTTCACCGGGGGTGGGGAATGAGCAGTTCTTC.